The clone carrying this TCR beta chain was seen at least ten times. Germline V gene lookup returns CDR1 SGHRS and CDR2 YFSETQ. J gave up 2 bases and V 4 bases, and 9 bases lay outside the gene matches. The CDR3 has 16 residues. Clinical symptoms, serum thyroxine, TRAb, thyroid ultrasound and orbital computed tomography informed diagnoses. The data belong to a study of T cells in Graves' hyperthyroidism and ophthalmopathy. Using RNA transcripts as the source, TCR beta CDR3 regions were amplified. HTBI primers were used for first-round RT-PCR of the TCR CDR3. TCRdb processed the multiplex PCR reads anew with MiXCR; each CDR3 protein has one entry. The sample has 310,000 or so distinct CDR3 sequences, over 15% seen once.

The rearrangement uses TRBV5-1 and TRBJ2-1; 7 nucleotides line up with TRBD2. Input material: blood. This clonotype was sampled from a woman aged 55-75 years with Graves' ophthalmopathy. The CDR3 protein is CASSPDPSGTYNEQFF. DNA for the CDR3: TGCGCCAGCAGCCCAGACCCTAGCGGAACCTACAATGAGCAGTTCTTC.